This T cell receptor (beta chain) originates from a study of breast tumors, draining lymph nodes, adjacent tissues. Axillary draining lymph nodes of breast cancer patients supplied the node samples. This CDR3 has 12 residues. Germline CDR1 and CDR2: PRHDT and FYEKMQ (reference sequence). Trimming left V 7 bases short and J 5 bases short, with 10 bases between. TCRdb re-analysed the multiplex PCR reads in MiXCR, keeping a single row per CDR3 protein. The data hold 170,000 or so distinct CDR3 sequences, with roughly a third observed a single time. Material: axillary lymph node tissue. The chain links TRBV13 to TRBJ2-3; unclear D gene. The clonotype was recovered from a female donor with breast cancer. Some clones in this sample may be carry-over from other donors' samples. CDR3 sequence (DNA): TGTGCCAGCACCTCGTGGAGAGATACGCAGTATTTT. It encodes CASTSWRDTQYF.